This T cell receptor beta chain was identified in a study of neurological immune-mediated disorders. Via MiXCR, TCRdb re-called the 5' RACE reads, giving one row per CDR3 protein. The sample has 10,000 or so distinct CDR3 sequences; about 23% are singletons. This clonotype was seen many times. Looked up from germline, CDR1 is MNHEY and CDR2 is SMNVEV (reference sequence). V lost 3 bases and J 5 bases, leaving 14 bases between the germline ends. This CDR3 spans 14 amino acids. This clonotype originated in a woman in her thirties or forties with multiple sclerosis. The source material was CD8+ T cells from blood. V and J are TRBV27 and TRBJ2-7; D may be TRBD1 or TRBD2 (6 bases each). CDR3 nucleotide sequence: TGTGCCAGCAGTTTTTCGGGGGCTGGCCACGAGCAGTACTTC. Translating it yields CASSFSGAGHEQYF.